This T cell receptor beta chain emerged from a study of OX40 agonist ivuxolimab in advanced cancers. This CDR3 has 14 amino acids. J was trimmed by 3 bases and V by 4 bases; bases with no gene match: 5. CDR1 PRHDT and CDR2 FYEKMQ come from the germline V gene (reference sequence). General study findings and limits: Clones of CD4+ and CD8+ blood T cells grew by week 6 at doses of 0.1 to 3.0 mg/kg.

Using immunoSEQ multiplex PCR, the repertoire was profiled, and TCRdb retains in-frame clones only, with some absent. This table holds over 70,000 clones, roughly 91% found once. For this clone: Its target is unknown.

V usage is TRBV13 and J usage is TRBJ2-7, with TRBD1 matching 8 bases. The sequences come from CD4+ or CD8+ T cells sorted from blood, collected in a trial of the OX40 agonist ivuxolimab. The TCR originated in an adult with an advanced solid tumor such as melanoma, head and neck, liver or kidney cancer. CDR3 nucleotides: TGTGCCAGCAGCTCCGAACAGGGGGACTACGAGCAGTACTTC. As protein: CASSSEQGDYEQYF.